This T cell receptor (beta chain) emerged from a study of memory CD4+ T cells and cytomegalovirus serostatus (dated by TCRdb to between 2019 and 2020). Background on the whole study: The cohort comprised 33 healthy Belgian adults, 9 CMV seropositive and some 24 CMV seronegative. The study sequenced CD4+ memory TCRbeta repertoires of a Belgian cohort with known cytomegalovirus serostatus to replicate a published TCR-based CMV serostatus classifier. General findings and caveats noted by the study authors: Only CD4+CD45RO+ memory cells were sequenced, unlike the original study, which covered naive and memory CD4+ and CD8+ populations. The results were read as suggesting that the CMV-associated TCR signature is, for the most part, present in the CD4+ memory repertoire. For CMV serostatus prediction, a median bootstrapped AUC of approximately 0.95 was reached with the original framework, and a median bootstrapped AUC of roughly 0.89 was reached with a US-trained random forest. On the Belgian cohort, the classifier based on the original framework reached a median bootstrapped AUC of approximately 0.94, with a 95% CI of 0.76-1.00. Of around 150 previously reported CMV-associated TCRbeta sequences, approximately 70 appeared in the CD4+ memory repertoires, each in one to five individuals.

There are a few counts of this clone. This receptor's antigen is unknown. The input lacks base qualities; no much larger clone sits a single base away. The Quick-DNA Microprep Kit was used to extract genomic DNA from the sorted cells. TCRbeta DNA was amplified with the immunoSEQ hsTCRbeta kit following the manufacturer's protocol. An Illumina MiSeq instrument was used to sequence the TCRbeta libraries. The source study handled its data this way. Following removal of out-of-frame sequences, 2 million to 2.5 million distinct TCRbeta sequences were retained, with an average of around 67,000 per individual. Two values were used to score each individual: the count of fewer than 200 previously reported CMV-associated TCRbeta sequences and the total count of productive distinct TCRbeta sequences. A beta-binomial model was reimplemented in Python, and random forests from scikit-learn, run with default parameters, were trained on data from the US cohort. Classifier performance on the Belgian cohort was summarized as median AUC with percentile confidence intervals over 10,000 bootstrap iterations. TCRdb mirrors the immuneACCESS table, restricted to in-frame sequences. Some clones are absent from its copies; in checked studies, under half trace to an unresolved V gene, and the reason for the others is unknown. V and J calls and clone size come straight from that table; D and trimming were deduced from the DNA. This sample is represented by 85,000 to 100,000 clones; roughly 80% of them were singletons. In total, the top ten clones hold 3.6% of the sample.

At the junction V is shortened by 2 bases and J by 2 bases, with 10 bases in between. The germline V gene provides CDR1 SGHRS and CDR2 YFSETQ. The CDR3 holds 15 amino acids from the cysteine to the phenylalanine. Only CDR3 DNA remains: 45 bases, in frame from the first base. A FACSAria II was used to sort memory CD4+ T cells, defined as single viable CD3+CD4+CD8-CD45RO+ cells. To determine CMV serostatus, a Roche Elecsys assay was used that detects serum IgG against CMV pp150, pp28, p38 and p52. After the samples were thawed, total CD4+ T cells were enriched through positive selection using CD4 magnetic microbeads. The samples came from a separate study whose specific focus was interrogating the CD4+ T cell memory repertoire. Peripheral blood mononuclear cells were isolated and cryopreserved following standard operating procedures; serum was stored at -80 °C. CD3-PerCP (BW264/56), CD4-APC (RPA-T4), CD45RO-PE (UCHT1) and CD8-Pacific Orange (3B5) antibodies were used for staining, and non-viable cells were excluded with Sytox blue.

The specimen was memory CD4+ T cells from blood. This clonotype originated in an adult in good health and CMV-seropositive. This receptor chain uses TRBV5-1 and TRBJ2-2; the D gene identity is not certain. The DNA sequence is TGCGCCAGCAGCTTCGTGACAACAAACACCGGGGAGCTGTTTTTT. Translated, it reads CASSFVTTNTGELFF.